The next 9 T cell receptor beta chains were all read from a single sample in a study of T cell changes during pregnancy in multiple sclerosis. This table comes from immunoSEQ multiplex PCR, and its TCRdb copy is limited to in-frame clones, with some not included. The sample includes about 49,000 clones, 85% to 95% of them seen just once. Sequenced here: CD8+ T cells from peripheral blood mononuclear cells, sampled in the first trimester of pregnancy. All receptors come from a female donor with multiple sclerosis, enrolled in a pregnancy study.

The gene calls are TRBV13 and TRBJ2-3; D is possibly TRBD2 (7 bases). Germline V CDR1 and CDR2: PRHDT, FYEKMQ (reference sequence). V was clipped by 3 bases and J by 3 bases, with 16 bases between them. There are 16 residues in the CDR3. In DNA form, the CDR3 reads TGTGCCAGCAGCTTCTTTCTAGGGGGAGGGACAGATACGCAGTATTTT. Translation: CASSFFLGGGTDTQYF.

The V call is TRBV6-1, the J call TRBJ1-2, with 7 nucleotides matching TRBD1. Trimming took 6 bases from V and 0 from J; bases not matched to a gene: 7. The germline V gene encodes CDR1 MNHNS and CDR2 SASEGT. CDR3 size: 15 residues. CDR3 sequence reads: CASSGGQLSNYGYTF. CDR3 DNA: TGTGCCAGCAGCGGGGGACAGCTTTCTAACTATGGCTACACCTTC.

The chain uses TRBV27 and TRBJ1-2, with no clear D. Germline V gene data show CDR1 as MNHEY and CDR2 as SMNVEV (reference sequence). This CDR3 has 13 amino acids. The germline V and J ends were trimmed by 3 bases and 4 bases, with 9 bases remaining between them. CDR3 coding DNA: TGTGCCAGCAGTTTCGGGGTTGGCTATGGCTACACCTTC. This encodes CASSFGVGYGYTF.

The gene calls are TRBV7-2 and TRBJ2-7, with D perhaps matching TRBD2 (5 bases). The V gene's germline CDR1 is SGHTA and CDR2 FQGNSA. V was trimmed by 5 bases and J by 0 bases, leaving 11 bases between them. The CDR3 totals 14 residues. The CDR3 nucleotides are TGTGCCAGCAGCCCCGGGGTGGGCTCCTACGAGCAGTACTTC. This codes for CASSPGVGSYEQYF.

This sequence joins TRBV7-9 and TRBJ2-7; D unclear. The CDR3 contains 13 residues. Trimming pared 2 bases from V and 4 bases from J, leaving 9 bases between. In germline, CDR1 is SEHNR, CDR2 FQNEAQ (reference sequence). The CDR3: CASSLSPYYEQYF. The DNA for the CDR3 is TGTGCCAGCAGCTTAAGTCCCTATTACGAGCAGTACTTC.

The V and J genes are TRBV27 and TRBJ2-1, with D unclear. Germline assignment: CDR1 MNHEY and CDR2 SMNVEV (reference sequence). V lost 6 bases and J lost 8, with 11 bases in between. This CDR3 has 12 residues. The CDR3 sequence: CASSPPSYEQFF. CDR3 coding DNA: TGTGCCAGCAGCCCACCAAGCTATGAGCAGTTCTTC.

This rearrangement joins TRBV5-6 to TRBJ1-2; 7 bases fit TRBD1. Germline assignment: CDR1 SGHDT and CDR2 YYEEEE. The CDR3 consists of 13 residues. The J segment lost 2 bases and the V segment lost 3 bases, leaving 1 base of the junction unmatched. The CDR3 bases are TGTGCCAGCAGCTCACAGGGGAACTATGGCTACACCTTC. This codes for CASSSQGNYGYTF.

The rearrangement links TRBV10-2 to TRBJ2-3, with D possibly being TRBD2 (6 bases). This CDR3 is built from 16 residues. The germline V gene has CDR1 WSHSY and CDR2 SAAADI. Trimming cost V 2 bases and J 1 base, with 13 bases left between them. CDR3 in DNA: TGCGCCAGCAGTGAGGGTGGGGACTTTCGCACAGATACGCAGTATTTT. Translating it yields CASSEGGDFRTDTQYF.

This chain uses TRBV27 with TRBJ2-1; TRBD2 is a possible D gene (5 bases). Germline V lookup: CDR1 MNHEY, CDR2 SMNVEV (reference sequence). The CDR3 has 13 residues. Trimming stripped 7 bases from V and 5 bases from J, with 12 bases between. As DNA, the CDR3 is TGTGCCAGCACGCAGCGGTCAGACAATGAGCAGTTCTTC. This encodes CASTQRSDNEQFF.